A selection of T cell receptor beta chains follows, all from one sample in a study of cytomegalovirus exposure and HLA in healthy donors. Sequencing was performed with immunoSEQ multiplex PCR; in TCRdb, only in-frame clones are kept and a portion is missing. The sample lists around 190,000 clones; roughly 82% were seen once. Material: PBMCs. These receptors were collected from a woman in her 50s in good health and CMV-seronegative. Both conserved end residues are part of each CDR3. The D gene is left open where the match is weak.

J gene | V gene | D gene | CDR3 DNA | CDR3 protein
TRBJ1-4 | TRBV18 | TRBD1 | TGTGCCAGCTCACGACAGGGTGCGGCTAATGAAAAACTGTTTTTT | CASSRQGAANEKLFF
TRBJ2-7 | TRBV5-1 | TRBD2 | TGCGCCAGCAGCGCCGCCGGGACTACCACCTACGAGCAGTACTTC | CASSAAGTTTYEQYF
TRBJ1-2 | TRBV27 | - | TGTGCCAGCAGTCCCGGGACAACTAACTATGGCTACACCTTC | CASSPGTTNYGYTF
TRBJ1-4 | TRBV6-5 | TRBD1 | TGTGCCAGCAGCCTCTGGGGACAGTCAGATGAAAAACTGTTTTTT | CASSLWGQSDEKLFF
TRBJ1-3 | TRBV7-9 | TRBD1 | TGTTCCAGCAGCTTAGACAGAGGGAGACAGGGCAGCTCTGGAAACACCATATATTTT | CSSSLDRGRQGSSGNTIYF
TRBJ2-1 | TRBV10-1 | - | TGCGCCAGCAGTGGGGGCGGATCGGGCAATGAGCAGTTCTTC | CASSGGGSGNEQFF
TRBJ2-1 | TRBV11-2 | TRBD2 | TGTGCCAGCAGCCCAGAGCGGGGGGGCCCTGAGCAGTTCTTC | CASSPERGGPEQFF
TRBJ2-7 | TRBV6-4 | - | TGTGCCAGCAGTTTTTGGGGGGGGCCTCTCTACTTC | CASSFWGGPLYF
TRBJ2-2 | TRBV2 | TRBD1 | TGTGCCAGCAGAGGAGACAGGGCCCCCGGGGAGCTGTTTTTT | CASRGDRAPGELFF
TRBJ2-3 | TRBV27 | - | TGTGCCAGCTCTAGAGTGAGCACAGATACGCAGTATTTT | CASSRVSTDTQYF
TRBJ1-6 | TRBV6-5 | - | TGTGCCAGCAGTTACTATCCAGGGAATTCTTCACCCCTCCACTTT | CASSYYPGNSSPLHF
TRBJ2-1 | TRBV7-3 | TRBD1 | TGTGCCAGCAGCTTGGGGGCGGAGACAGGGGGCCACAATGAGCAGTTCTTC | CASSLGAETGGHNEQFF
TRBJ2-5 | TRBV18 | TRBD1 | TGTGCCAGCTCACCTTCCACAGGGGACGAGACCCAGTACTTC | CASSPSTGDETQYF
TRBJ2-1 | TRBV4-1 | TRBD1 | TGCGCCAGCAGCCTAACATGGGGGACAGATTTCAATGAGCAGTTCTTC | CASSLTWGTDFNEQFF
TRBJ2-3 | TRBV7-9 | - | TGTGCCAGCAGCACCTATAGCACAGATACGCAGTATTTT | CASSTYSTDTQYF
TRBJ2-5 | TRBV7-2 | TRBD2 | TGTGCCAGCAGTCTCGGTTGGGGAGGGGAGACCCAGTACTTC | CASSLGWGGETQYF
TRBJ2-7 | TRBV6-5 | - | TGTGCCAGCAGTTACTCGAAGGACTACCAAACCTACGAGCAGTACTTC | CASSYSKDYQTYEQYF
TRBJ2-2 | TRBV19 | - | TGTGCCAGTAACCTCGAAGAGACCCCAGGGGAGACCGGGGAGCTGTTTTTT | CASNLEETPGETGELFF
TRBJ2-7 | TRBV18 | - | TGTGCCAGCTCATCCGGACTTTTGGATGAGCAGTACTTC | CASSSGLLDEQYF
TRBJ2-7 | TRBV2 | TRBD2 | TGTGCCAGCATTCCGGGACTAGCGGGCGCCTACGAGCAGTACTTC | CASIPGLAGAYEQYF
TRBJ2-2 | TRBV2 | TRBD1 | TGTGCCACCAAGGGTACAGGGGGGACCGGGGAGCTGTTTTTT | CATKGTGGTGELFF
TRBJ2-1 | TRBV4-1 | TRBD2 | TGCGCCAGCAGCCATATGACTAGCGCCCATGAGCAGTTCTTC | CASSHMTSAHEQFF
TRBJ2-3 | TRBV5-1 | - | TGCGCCAGCAGCTTGGGGGCCAGAACAGATACGCAGTATTTT | CASSLGARTDTQYF
TRBJ1-1 | TRBV28 | TRBD1 | TGTGCCAGCAGGGCCGGGACAGGGTCCATGAACACTGAAGCTTTCTTT | CASRAGTGSMNTEAFF
TRBJ2-7 | TRBV6-5 | TRBD2 | TGTGCCAGCAGCCCGAGCGGGAGCTCCTACGAGCAGTACTTC | CASSPSGSSYEQYF
TRBJ2-7 | TRBV5-6 | TRBD1 | TGTGCCAGCAGCTCAGCCGGGACAGGGTCCTACGAGCAGTACTTC | CASSSAGTGSYEQYF
TRBJ2-7 | TRBV6-7 | TRBD2 | TGTGCCAGCAGTTACTCGCTAGCGGGAGTCCACGAGCAGTACTTC | CASSYSLAGVHEQYF
TRBJ2-1 | TRBV30 | - | TGTGCCTGGCGGGAGAGGGCTGAGCAGTTCTTC | CAWRERAEQFF
TRBJ2-7 | TRBV28 | TRBD2 | TGTGCCAGCACCTTGGGGGGGGGAGAGCAGTACTTC | CASTLGGGEQYF